This entry describes one TCR beta chain. Antigen unknown. The CDR3 loop spans 15 amino acids. Germline-derived CDR1 and CDR2 are MNHEY and SMNVEV (reference sequence). V dropped 8 bases and J dropped 5; count of bases not matched to a gene: 12. The data derive from a study of cytomegalovirus exposure and HLA in healthy donors. Study details: A later analysis reported the approximately 120 validation repertoires used the same platform as the approximately 650 first-cohort repertoires. Overall study findings and caveats: Reports described diagnosis of cytomegalovirus status by the classifier as highly specific and sensitive. Subsequent analysis revealed that first-cohort TCR clusters tended to co-occur in the approximately 120 validation repertoires.

The protocol was immunoSEQ multiplex PCR, while the TCRdb copy is restricted to in-frame clones and leaves out a portion. The table has about 200,000 clones, roughly 82% seen once; the top ten hold roughly 13%. This receptor was obtained from a woman aged 25 to 39 in good health and CMV-seropositive. Sequencing was carried out using PBMCs. The chain links TRBV27 to TRBJ2-1, with 7 bases identical to TRBD2. The CDR3 loop reads CASGSLASGNNEQFF. The CDR3 DNA reads as TGTGCCAGCGGATCCCTGGCTAGCGGAAACAATGAGCAGTTCTTC.